The clone carrying this TCR beta chain occurred once. This specimen belongs to a study of Ad26.COV2.S vaccination and SARS-CoV-2 variants. This table comes from immunoSEQ multiplex PCR, and its TCRdb copy is limited to in-frame clones, with some not included. The table records 350,000 to 450,000 clones, roughly 84% of them present only once. Specified treatment: 15 to 20 received Ad26.COV2.S at low or high dose, single or two shots; five or six received placebo; per-sample allocation not given. Sampling occurred on day 63 after the first vaccine or placebo injection. Sequenced material: peripheral blood, taken in a trial of Ad26.COV2.S vaccine versus placebo. This clonotype was obtained from a person aged 18-60 years who received the Ad26.COV2.S COVID-19 vaccine or a placebo.

This CDR3 reads CSVEKGPNGNTIYF. CDR3 bases: TGCAGCGTTGAGAAGGGGCCAAATGGAAACACCATATATTTT. The rearrangement uses TRBV29-1 and TRBJ1-3, with D possibly matching TRBD1 (5 bases). CDR1 is SQVTM and CDR2 is ANQGSEA in the germline V gene. Trimming shortened V by 3 bases and J by 3 bases, and 12 bases separated the two germline ends. The CDR3 is 14 amino acids.